The 18 T cell receptor beta chains below all came from one sample that was sequenced in a study of blood T cell repertoires in COVID-19. Sequencing used immunoSEQ multiplex PCR; TCRdb keeps in-frame clones, though not all of them. The profile shows about 84,000 clones, around 80% of them singletons. The sample taken for sequencing was peripheral blood. These receptors were collected from a woman of 80 years or more with acute or convalescent COVID-19.

This clone was detected a few times. Other DNA sequences in the same sample also yield this CDR3. V and J are TRBV3-1 (or the pseudogene TRBV3-2) and TRBJ2-5; 9 nucleotides line up with TRBD1. The V gene end was trimmed by 4 bases and the J gene end by 3 bases; junction bases not matched to a gene: 0. The CDR3 length is 13 residues. CDR1 is LGHDT and CDR2 is YNNKEL in the germline V gene (reference sequence). The CDR3 DNA sequence: TGTGCCAGCAGCCGACAGGGGGAAGAGACCCAGTACTTC. Amino acids: CASSRQGEETQYF.

In nucleotides, the CDR3 is TGTGCCAGCAAAAGACAGGTAGATCAGCCCCAGCATTTT. It encodes CASKRQVDQPQHF. The chain recombines TRBV6-5 with TRBJ1-5, with a possible D match to TRBD1 (6 bases). Trimming took off 7 bases at V and 5 bases at J, with 12 bases between the two ends. The CDR3 sequence is 13 residues long. Germline lookup yields CDR1 MNHEY and CDR2 SVGAGI.

This chain joins TRBV5-4 and TRBJ2-1, with 9 nucleotides matching TRBD2. CDR3 length: 15 amino acids. V gave up 4 bases and J gave up 7 bases; unmatched junction bases: 9. Per germline, CDR1 SGHNT and CDR2 YYREEE (reference sequence). CDR3 nucleotide sequence: TGTGCCAGCAGCAAAAAGCGGGAGGTAGGGAATGAGCAGTTCTTC. It codes for CASSKKREVGNEQFF.

V and J are TRBV29-1 and TRBJ2-1, with 8 bases matching TRBD2. The germline V gene has CDR1 SQVTM and CDR2 ANQGSEA. The V gene end was trimmed by 5 bases and the J gene end by 3 bases; junction bases not matched to a gene: 3. There are 13 residues in the CDR3. CDR3 loop: CSVSGGDYNEQFF. The CDR3 DNA follows: TGCAGCGTTTCGGGGGGGGACTACAATGAGCAGTTCTTC.

The rearrangement uses TRBV19 and TRBJ2-1; 9 nucleotides match TRBD2. The CDR3 spans 15 residues. Germline loops: CDR1 LNHDA, CDR2 SQIVND (reference sequence). Losses at the gene ends were 1 base for V and 6 bases for J; bases not matched to a gene: 4. The CDR3 nucleotides are TGTGCCAGTAGTATAGCCCTAGCGGGATTCAATGAGCAGTTCTTC. This gives the protein CASSIALAGFNEQFF.

This chain joins TRBV6-5 and TRBJ2-7; tentative D call: TRBD2 (5 bases). CDR3 length: 12 amino acids. Germline loops: CDR1 MNHEY, CDR2 SVGAGI. V was trimmed by 8 bases and J by 3 bases, leaving 11 bases between them. The CDR3 sequence: CASGFRDYEQYF. The CDR3, as DNA: TGTGCCAGCGGCTTCCGGGACTACGAGCAGTACTTC.

The CDR3 is CATQGGANYEQYF. CDR3 nucleotides: TGTGCCACCCAGGGCGGGGCGAACTACGAGCAGTACTTC. The V call is TRBV10-3, the J call TRBJ2-7, with a possible D match to TRBD2 (6 bases). Germline CDR1 is ENHRY and CDR2 is SYGVKD. CDR3 length equals 13 residues. V lost 10 bases and J 3 bases, leaving 16 bases between the germline ends.

The chain joins TRBV4-2 to TRBJ1-2; D unresolved. Germline CDR1 is LGHNA and CDR2 is YNFKEQ. Trimming took off 6 bases at V and 5 bases at J, with 22 bases between the two ends. This CDR3 is built from 16 residues. CDR3 DNA sequence: TGTGCCAGCAGGCAGGAGCTCGGGGAGCGGGGTTATGGCTACACCTTC. Translation gives CASRQELGERGYGYTF.

J is TRBJ2-3 and V is TRBV7-2; no definite D call. This CDR3 contains 13 residues. Deletions cut 2 bases from V and 4 bases from J, with 7 bases between. Germline CDR1 reads SGHTA; CDR2 reads FQGNSA. The CDR3 sequence: CASSLTRADTQYF. DNA of the CDR3: TGTGCCAGCAGCTTAACGAGAGCAGATACGCAGTATTTT.

The chain couples TRBV18 to TRBJ2-3; D might be TRBD2 (6 bases). The CDR3 has 16 residues. The V and J ends lost 2 bases and 4 bases respectively, with 16 bases between them. CDR1 and CDR2 from the germline V gene are KGHSH and LQKENI. CDR3 in DNA: TGTGCCAGCTCACCAAGTAGCGGCAAATTGTCAGATACGCAGTATTTT. Translating it yields CASSPSSGKLSDTQYF.

This chain uses TRBV19 with TRBJ2-5, with 10 bases identical to TRBD1. V gave up 4 bases and J gave up 2 bases; unmatched junction bases: 7. CDR3 length: 16 amino acids. Germline CDR1 is LNHDA and CDR2 is SQIVND (reference sequence). CDR3 region: CASSTSGTGEQETQYF. CDR3 nucleotides: TGTGCCAGTAGTACCTCCGGGACAGGGGAACAAGAGACCCAGTACTTC.

This clone was observed a single time. The V gene is TRBV11-2, the J gene TRBJ1-2, with D unresolved. This CDR3 comprises 13 residues. Trimming left V 5 bases short and J 7 bases short, with 14 bases between. From germline, CDR1 is SGHAT and CDR2 FQNNGV. CDR3 nucleotides: TGTGCCAGCAGCCCTGCTCTGGAGGGTGGCTACACCTTC. Translating gives CASSPALEGGYTF.

The gene calls are TRBV3-1 (or the pseudogene TRBV3-2) and TRBJ2-2; D uncertain. The germline V gene has CDR1 LGHDT and CDR2 YNNKEL (reference sequence). The CDR3 runs 17 residues. V lost 2 bases, J lost 6 bases, and 19 bases lay in between. This CDR3 is CASSQSVVFERPGELFF. The CDR3 nucleotides are TGTGCCAGCAGCCAAAGCGTAGTTTTCGAGCGTCCCGGGGAGCTGTTTTTT.

V gene TRBV9 combines with J gene TRBJ1-1; D not certain. Between the trimmed V and J ends, which lost 0 bases and 4 bases, there was a span of 7 bases. The length of the CDR3 is 13 residues. Per the germline V gene, CDR1 is SGDLS and CDR2 is YYNGEE. As DNA, the CDR3 is TGTGCCAGCAGCGTAGACGGGGTCACTGAAGCTTTCTTT. Translation gives CASSVDGVTEAFF.

This clone has just one count. The chain's CDR3 is CASSIYRAQNTGELFF. CDR3 bases: TGTGCCAGCAGCATCTACAGGGCCCAGAACACCGGGGAGCTGTTTTTT. The genes are TRBV11-2 and TRBJ2-2, with D perhaps TRBD1 (6 bases). Germline V gives CDR1 SGHAT, CDR2 FQNNGV. The V end was cut by 5 bases, the J end by 1 base, with 14 bases between. The CDR3 is 16 residues long.

This clone was observed once. J is TRBJ2-5 and V is TRBV5-1; possibly TRBD1 for D (5 bases). Per germline, CDR1 SGHRS and CDR2 YFSETQ. Trimming took 2 bases from V and 3 from J, leaving 8 bases between them. The CDR3 contains 13 residues. Written as DNA, the CDR3 is TGCGCCAGCAGCTTAGGGGTAAAAGAGACCCAGTACTTC. Translated, it gives CASSLGVKETQYF.

CDR3 sequence: CASSLGQGGNTIYF. Written as DNA, the CDR3 is TGTGCCAGCAGCCTGGGACAGGGCGGAAACACCATATATTTT. The chain combines TRBV3-1 (or the pseudogene TRBV3-2) with TRBJ1-3, with 9 bases lining up with TRBD1. The germline CDR1 and CDR2 sequences are LGHDT and YNNKEL (reference sequence). This CDR3 is 14 amino acids long. The J segment lost 4 bases and the V segment lost 4 bases, leaving 2 bases of the junction unmatched.

V gene TRBV18 combines with J gene TRBJ1-5, with TRBD1 matching over 7 bases. CDR1 and CDR2 from the germline V gene are KGHSH and LQKENI. Trimming took 3 bases from V and 3 from J; bases not matched to a gene: 5. The CDR3 covers 15 residues. This CDR3 is CASSPGQADNQPQHF. CDR3 coding DNA: TGTGCCAGCTCACCTGGACAGGCCGACAATCAGCCCCAGCATTTT.